Listed here are 21 T cell receptor beta chains from one sample, sequenced in a study of cytomegalovirus exposure and HLA in healthy donors. Here immunoSEQ multiplex PCR was the method, and the copy in TCRdb shows in-frame clones only, minus some. The sample has roughly 260,000 clones, roughly 89% seen once. The specimen sequenced was PBMCs. The receptors originated from a man aged 18-30 years in good health and CMV-seronegative.

This chain links TRBV5-1 with TRBJ1-4, with TRBD1 matching over 7 bases. V shed 0 bases, J shed 2 bases, and the junction held 10 bases outside the gene matches. This CDR3 is built from 18 residues. CDR1 and CDR2 from the germline V gene are SGHRS and YFSETQ. The CDR3 protein is CASSLVRGRGSTNEKLFF. The DNA for the CDR3 is TGCGCCAGCAGCTTGGTCAGGGGGAGAGGTAGTACTAATGAAAAACTGTTTTTT.

This chain joins TRBV18 and TRBJ2-1; 14 bases match TRBD2. Germline CDR1 KGHSH, CDR2 LQKENI. Unmatched junction bases numbered 4, after V lost 5 bases and J lost 7 bases. The CDR3 consists of 15 residues. The CDR3 DNA is TGTGCCAGCTCATCCGGGACTAGCGGGAGTAATGAGCAGTTCTTC. It codes for CASSSGTSGSNEQFF. Full variable domain (missing parts from reference TRBV18 and TRBJ2-1): NAGVMQNPRHLVRRRGQEARLRCSPMKGHSHVYWYRQLPEEGLKFMVYLQKENIIDESGMPKERFSAEFPKEGPSILRIQQVVRGDSAAYFCASSSGTSGSNEQFFGPGTRLTVL.

J is TRBJ1-1 and V is TRBV9; the D is unclear. Trimming shortened V by 4 bases and J by 5 bases, and 9 bases separated the two germline ends. Germline values: CDR1 SGDLS, CDR2 YYNGEE. This CDR3 has 12 amino acids. In nucleotides, the CDR3 is TGTGCCAGCAGCTCACCCGGGACTGAAGCTTTCTTT. Protein product: CASSSPGTEAFF.

The chain links TRBV27 to TRBJ2-7; perhaps TRBD1 as D (6 bases). V lost 5 bases to trimming and J lost 3 bases, with 20 bases between them. CDR3 length equals 16 residues. Germline-derived CDR1 and CDR2 are MNHEY and SMNVEV (reference sequence). This CDR3 is CASSGIEGVPFYEQYF. DNA for the CDR3: TGTGCCAGCAGTGGCATTGAGGGGGTGCCCTTCTACGAGCAGTACTTC.

The chain has TRBV5-4 and TRBJ2-7; D remains unclear. Germline lookup yields CDR1 SGHNT and CDR2 YYREEE (reference sequence). The CDR3 totals 13 residues. V shed 0 bases and J shed 5 bases, with 9 bases lying between them. The CDR3 DNA follows: TGTGCCAGCAGCTTGGGGCTGCAGGACGAGCAGTACTTC. Its protein product is CASSLGLQDEQYF.

The genes are TRBV7-2 and TRBJ1-2; 7 nucleotides line up with TRBD1. Germline lookup yields CDR1 SGHTA and CDR2 FQGNSA. The CDR3 is 12 amino acids. V gave up 4 bases and J gave up 7 bases; unmatched junction bases: 3. The DNA of the CDR3 is TGTGCCAGCAGCTCGACAGGGAGTGGCTACACCTTC. It translates to CASSSTGSGYTF.

The rearrangement links TRBV4-1 to TRBJ2-5; the match to TRBD2 covers 12 bases. Germline V gene sequence: CDR1 MGHRA, CDR2 YSYEKL. V lost 2 bases to trimming and J lost 4 bases; unmatched junction nucleotides: 5. This CDR3 region has 16 residues. The CDR3 DNA reads TGCGCCAGCAGCCAAATTCGGACTAGCGGGACAGAGACCCAGTACTTC. Its translation: CASSQIRTSGTETQYF.

The CDR3 loop reads CASSIVAGGDIQYF. CDR3 nucleotides: TGTGCCAGTAGTATCGTTGCCGGCGGAGACATTCAGTACTTC. The chain couples TRBV19 to TRBJ2-4, with D unclear. Germline loops: CDR1 LNHDA, CDR2 SQIVND (reference sequence). The CDR3 spans 14 residues. V lost 3 bases and J 8 bases, leaving 14 bases between the germline ends.

The gene calls are TRBV29-1 and TRBJ2-5; 12 bases match TRBD2. This CDR3 region has 14 residues. Germline assignment: CDR1 SQVTM and CDR2 ANQGSEA. Unmatched junction bases numbered 8, after V lost 7 bases and J lost 5 bases. CDR3 sequence reads: CSARLAGARETQYF. Here the CDR3 DNA reads TGCAGCGCCCGACTAGCGGGGGCACGGGAGACCCAGTACTTC.

This chain links TRBV5-6 with TRBJ2-6; D is perhaps TRBD1 (5 bases). Germline V CDR1 and CDR2: SGHDT, YYEEEE. The CDR3 contains 14 residues. The germline V and J ends were trimmed by 2 bases and 4 bases, with 7 bases remaining between them. This chain's CDR3 is CASSLGVGANVLTF. CDR3 sequence (DNA): TGTGCCAGCAGCTTAGGGGTAGGGGCCAACGTCCTGACTTTC. Looking up the rest from reference TRBV5-6 and TRBJ2-6 gives the full variable domain: DAGVTQSPTHLIKTRGQQVTLRCSPKSGHDTVSWYQQALGQGPQFIFQYYEEEERQRGNFPDRFSGHQFPNYSSELNVNALLLGDSALYLCASSLGVGANVLTFGAGSRLTVL.

This clone appeared a single time. This rearrangement joins TRBV2 to TRBJ2-5; the match to TRBD2 covers 7 bases. CDR1 and CDR2 (germline): SNHLY, FYNNEI. CDR3 length: 13 residues. The ends lost 4 bases at V and 5 bases at J; junction bases unmatched: 4. The CDR3 DNA reads TGTGCCAGCAGTGGTAGGGAGGGGGAGACCCAGTACTTC. It translates to CASSGREGETQYF.

The rearrangement uses TRBV7-2 and TRBJ2-1; no firm D call. Germline CDR1 reads SGHTA; CDR2 reads FQGNSA. There are 13 residues in the CDR3. The V gene lost 4 bases and the J gene lost 0 bases, with 4 bases spanning the gap. For the CDR3, the DNA is TGTGCCAGCAGCTCTAGCTCCTACAATGAGCAGTTCTTC. It specifies CASSSSSYNEQFF.

This rearrangement joins TRBV30 to TRBJ2-7; 9 bases are shared with TRBD2. Germline values: CDR1 GTSNPN, CDR2 SVGIG (reference sequence). The CDR3 consists of 14 residues. The trim removed 3 bases at V and 7 bases at J, leaving 10 bases unmatched. The CDR3: CAWRPSGNPREQYF. In DNA form, the CDR3 reads TGTGCCTGGAGGCCTAGCGGGAACCCTAGGGAGCAGTACTTC.

The CDR3 loop is CASSGRTGGTGELFF. In DNA, the CDR3 is TGCGCCAGCAGCGGGAGGACAGGAGGCACCGGGGAGCTGTTTTTT. This rearrangement joins TRBV5-1 to TRBJ2-2; D is perhaps TRBD1 (7 bases). The CDR3 totals 15 residues. CDR1 SGHRS and CDR2 YFSETQ come from the germline V gene. Trimming stripped 4 bases from V and 4 bases from J, with 14 bases between.

V gene TRBV5-1 combines with J gene TRBJ2-7, with D perhaps matching TRBD2 (5 bases). The CDR3 is 14 residues long. The V end lost 0 bases, the J end lost 5 bases, and 12 bases lay between the germline ends. CDR1 SGHRS and CDR2 YFSETQ come from the germline V gene. CDR3 sequence: CASSLERTGHEQYF. The CDR3 DNA reads as TGCGCCAGCAGCTTGGAGCGGACGGGCCACGAGCAGTACTTC.

The chain combines TRBV7-4 with TRBJ1-1; TRBD1 aligns across 10 bases. The CDR3 has 15 amino acids. CDR1 SGHVT and CDR2 SQSDAQ come from the germline V gene. V lost 5 bases and J lost 6; bases outside the gene matches: 9. CDR3 bases: TGTGCCAGCAGCCCGGGACAGGGGAGGACGGCTGAAGCTTTCTTT. Translating gives CASSPGQGRTAEAFF.

This clone turned up a few times. The rearrangement joins TRBV7-2 to TRBJ2-1; D is undetermined. This CDR3 comprises 16 residues. V dropped 1 base and J dropped 0 bases, with 10 bases sitting between them. Germline values: CDR1 SGHTA, CDR2 FQGNSA. The CDR3 nucleotides are TGTGCCAGCAGCTTAGGGAAGCGAACCTCCTACAATGAGCAGTTCTTC. This codes for CASSLGKRTSYNEQFF.

To note about this clone: A junction boundary mismatches the germline segment, possibly from a read error. The rearrangement joins TRBV6-1 to TRBJ2-5; the D gene is possibly TRBD1 (6 bases). Germline CDR1 and CDR2: MNHNS and SASEGT. The CDR3 is 13 amino acids. In DNA form, the CDR3 reads TGTGCCGGCAGGTCGGACAGCCAAGAGACCCAGTACTTC. Translating it yields CAGRSDSQETQYF.

The chain links TRBV5-1 to TRBJ1-2, with D possibly TRBD1 on 5 matching bases. V was shortened by 3 bases and J by 5 bases, with 11 bases between the two germline ends. The CDR3 contains 13 residues. The germline gives CDR1 SGHRS, CDR2 YFSETQ. The CDR3 reads CASSSDTFYGYTF. DNA of the CDR3: TGCGCCAGCAGCTCGGACACCTTTTATGGCTACACCTTC.

This clone was seen more than once but under ten times. V is TRBV10-3 and J is TRBJ2-3; 8 bases are shared with TRBD2. Germline V gene sequence: CDR1 ENHRY, CDR2 SYGVKD. The V segment lost 10 bases and the J segment 2 bases; nucleotides outside the gene matches: 2. CDR3 length: 12 amino acids. DNA of the CDR3: TGTGCCACGCGGGGGGACACAGATACGCAGTATTTT. Translating gives CATRGDTDTQYF.

This chain links TRBV6-6 with TRBJ2-1, with 10 bases lining up with TRBD1. The CDR3 covers 13 residues. Germline CDR1 reads MNHNY; CDR2 reads SVGAGI (reference sequence). With V trimmed by 6 bases and J by 8 bases, 4 bases remained unmatched. CDR3 in amino acids: CASSPGQGHEQFF. In nucleotides, the CDR3 is TGTGCCAGCAGCCCGGGACAGGGGCATGAGCAGTTCTTC.